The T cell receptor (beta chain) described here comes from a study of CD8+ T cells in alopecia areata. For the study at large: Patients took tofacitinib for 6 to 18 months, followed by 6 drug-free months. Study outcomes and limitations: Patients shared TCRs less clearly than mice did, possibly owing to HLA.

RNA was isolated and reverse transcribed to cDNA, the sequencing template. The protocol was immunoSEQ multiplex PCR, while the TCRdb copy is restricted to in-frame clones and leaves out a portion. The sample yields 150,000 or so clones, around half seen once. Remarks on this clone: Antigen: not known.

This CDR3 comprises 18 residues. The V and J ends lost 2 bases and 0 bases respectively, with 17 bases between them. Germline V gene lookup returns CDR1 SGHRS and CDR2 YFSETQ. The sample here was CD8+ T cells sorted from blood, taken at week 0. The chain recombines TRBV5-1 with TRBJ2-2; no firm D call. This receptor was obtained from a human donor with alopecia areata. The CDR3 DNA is TGCGCCAGCAGCTTACGAGACGCAGCCGGGCCGAACACCGGGGAGCTGTTTTTT. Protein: CASSLRDAAGPNTGELFF.